Only one count was recorded for the clone carrying this T cell receptor (beta chain). Its target is unknown. Using immunoSEQ multiplex PCR, the repertoire was profiled, and TCRdb retains in-frame clones only, with some absent. Of 100,000 to 150,000 clones in the sample, around 90% are singletons; the top ten hold approximately 1.5%. The data stem from a study of T cells in localized non-small cell lung cancer. The CDR3 is 16 amino acids. CDR1 MDHEN and CDR2 SYDVKM come from the germline V gene. V lost 2 bases to trimming and J lost 2 bases, with 14 bases between them. Points from the study as a whole: In adjacent lung, a median about 50 of the top 100 tumor clones were found. Investigators sequenced only a single tumor region, leaving heterogeneity possible. It was uninvolved adjacent lung that showed the highest T cell clonality, exceeding tumor. With higher T cell density in blood came longer overall survival.

Sequencing used peripheral blood, obtained before any cancer treatment. The TCR sequence derives from a female donor of 60 years or more with stage I lung adenocarcinoma. The J gene is TRBJ2-3, the V gene TRBV28; D is uncertain. CDR3 region: CASSLALPFLTDTQYF. In nucleotides, the CDR3 is TGTGCCAGCAGTTTAGCCCTCCCTTTCCTCACAGATACGCAGTATTTT. Using reference TRBV28 and TRBJ2-3 for the parts outside the CDR3, the full variable domain is DVKVTQSSRYLVKRTGEKVFLECVQDMDHENMFWYRQDPGLGLRLIYFSYDVKMKEKGDIPEGYSVSREKKERFSLILESASTNQTSMYLCASSLALPFLTDTQYFGPGTRLTVL.